This T cell receptor beta chain comes out of a study of T cells in Graves' hyperthyroidism and ophthalmopathy. Diagnoses used clinical symptoms, serum thyroxine and TRAb, thyroid ultrasound and orbital computed tomography. Germline V lookup: CDR1 LNHDA, CDR2 SQIVND (reference sequence). This CDR3 is 15 amino acids long. V was clipped by 1 base and J by 4 bases, with 11 bases between them. RNA transcripts provided the source from which TCR beta CDR3 regions were amplified. Using the HTBI primer set, a first-round RT-PCR was run on the TCR CDR3. TCRdb re-analysed the multiplex PCR reads in MiXCR, keeping a single row per CDR3 protein. This table holds hundreds of thousands of distinct CDR3 sequences, over 12% found once.

Sequenced: blood. The TCR was taken from a woman between 35 and 50 years old with Graves' ophthalmopathy. The chain employs TRBV19 and TRBJ1-5; no definite D call. The CDR3, as DNA: TGTGCCAGTAGTATAGGGAGGCAAGGAAATCAGCCCCAGCATTTT. It translates to CASSIGRQGNQPQHF.